This T cell receptor (beta chain) was obtained from a study of T-cell reconstitution after alpha-beta-depleted transplantation in children. Library preparation (for TCRbeta) was performed with unique molecular identifiers. TCRdb ran MiXCR on the PCR reads and lists one entry per CDR3 protein. Here the sample spans about 400,000 distinct CDR3 sequences, 20% being singletons. V lost 6 bases and J 7 bases, leaving 23 bases between the germline ends. The CDR3 sequence is 16 residues long. From germline, CDR1 is SGHRS and CDR2 YFSETQ. Many counts were recorded for this clonotype. This chain connects TRBV5-1 to TRBJ2-1; perhaps TRBD1 as D (5 bases). Specimen: PBMCs from the stem cell graft donor, collected from the stem cell graft. This sequence originates from a human donor who donated a stem cell graft to a child with acute myeloid leukemia. In nucleotides, the CDR3 is TGCGCCAGCAAGACCAATGGGGCTAGTCCAGGGAATGAGCAGTTCTTC. It translates to CASKTNGASPGNEQFF. The whole variable domain, filled in from reference TRBV5-1 and TRBJ2-1, reads KAGVTQTPRYLIKTRGQQVTLSCSPISGHRSVSWYQQTPGQGLQFLFEYFSETQRNKGNFPGRFSGRQFSNSRSEMNVSTLELGDSALYLCASKTNGASPGNEQFFGPGTRLTVL.